The following is a T cell receptor beta chain sequence with its context. The antigen remains unidentified. The authors extracted at least 5 micrograms of total RNA per sample. The data are from a study of blood T cells in healthy people across ages. This CDR3 has 14 residues. CDR1 is LGHDT and CDR2 is YNNKEL in the germline V gene (reference sequence). V lost 4 bases and J lost 3, with 13 bases in between. Findings and limits, study-wide: More naive CD4+ cells and higher diversity were found in long-lived than in aged donors. Since the PBMCs were unsorted, naive and antigen-experienced cells could not be conclusively compared.

Sample-barcoded 5' priming and a J-beta primer mix drove a second PCR of 7 to 11 cycles. TCRdb recomputed calls from the 5' RACE reads with MiXCR, one row per CDR3 protein. Of some 1.5 million distinct CDR3 sequences detected, about 30% appear once; the ten largest clones hold roughly 8%. Sequencing used blood. The receptor was isolated from a woman younger than 45 in good health. The genes are TRBV3-1 and TRBJ2-7; D remains ambiguous. CDR3 DNA: TGTGCCAGCAGCCTGGCCGGGTCCTGCTACGAGCAGTACTTC. As protein: CASSLAGSCYEQYF.